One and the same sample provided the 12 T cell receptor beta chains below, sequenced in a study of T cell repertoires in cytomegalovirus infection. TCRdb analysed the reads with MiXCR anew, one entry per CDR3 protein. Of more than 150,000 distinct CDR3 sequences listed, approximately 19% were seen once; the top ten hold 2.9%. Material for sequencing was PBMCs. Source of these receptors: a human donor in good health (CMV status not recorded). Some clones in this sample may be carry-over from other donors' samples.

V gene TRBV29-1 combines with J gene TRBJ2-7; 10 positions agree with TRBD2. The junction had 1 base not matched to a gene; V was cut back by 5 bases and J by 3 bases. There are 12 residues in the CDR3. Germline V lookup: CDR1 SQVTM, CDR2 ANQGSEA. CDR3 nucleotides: TGCAGCGTTTGGACTAGCGGCTACGAGCAGTACTTC. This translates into CSVWTSGYEQYF.

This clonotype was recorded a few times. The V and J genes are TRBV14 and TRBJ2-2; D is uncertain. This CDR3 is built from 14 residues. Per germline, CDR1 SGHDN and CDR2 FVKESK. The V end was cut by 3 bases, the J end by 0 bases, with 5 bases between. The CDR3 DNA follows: TGTGCCAGCAGCCATAATGCGAACACCGGGGAGCTGTTTTTT. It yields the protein CASSHNANTGELFF.

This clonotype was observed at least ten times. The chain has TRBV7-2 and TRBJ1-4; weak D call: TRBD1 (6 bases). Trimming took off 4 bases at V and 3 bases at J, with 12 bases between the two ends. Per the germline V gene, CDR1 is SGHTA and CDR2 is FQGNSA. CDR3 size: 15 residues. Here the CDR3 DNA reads TGTGCCAGCAGCTCACAAACAGGGCCTAATGAAAAACTGTTTTTT. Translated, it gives CASSSQTGPNEKLFF. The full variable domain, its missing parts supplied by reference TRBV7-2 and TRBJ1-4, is GAGVSQSPSNKVTEKGKDVELRCDPISGHTALYWYRQSLGQGLEFLIYFQGNSAPDKSGLPSDRFSAERTGGSVSTLTIQRTQQEDSAVYLCASSSQTGPNEKLFFGSGTQLSVL.

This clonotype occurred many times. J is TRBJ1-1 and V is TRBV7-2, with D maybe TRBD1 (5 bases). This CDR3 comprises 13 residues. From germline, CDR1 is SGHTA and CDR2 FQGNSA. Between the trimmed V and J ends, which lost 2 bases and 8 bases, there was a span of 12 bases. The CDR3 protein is CASSLQLGGEAFF. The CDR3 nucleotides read TGTGCCAGCAGCTTACAGCTGGGGGGGGAAGCTTTCTTT.

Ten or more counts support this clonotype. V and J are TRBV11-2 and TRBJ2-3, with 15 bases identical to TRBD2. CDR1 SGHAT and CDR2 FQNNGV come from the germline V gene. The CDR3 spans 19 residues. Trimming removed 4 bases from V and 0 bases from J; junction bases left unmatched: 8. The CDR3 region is CASSSIGTSGRISTDTQYF. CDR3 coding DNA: TGTGCCAGCAGCTCAATCGGGACTAGCGGGAGGATCAGCACAGATACGCAGTATTTT. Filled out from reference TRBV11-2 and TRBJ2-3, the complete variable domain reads EAGVAQSPRYKIIEKRQSVAFWCNPISGHATLYWYQQILGQGPKLLIQFQNNGVVDDSQLPKDRFSAERLKGVDSTLKIQPAKLEDSAVYLCASSSIGTSGRISTDTQYFGPGTRLTVL.

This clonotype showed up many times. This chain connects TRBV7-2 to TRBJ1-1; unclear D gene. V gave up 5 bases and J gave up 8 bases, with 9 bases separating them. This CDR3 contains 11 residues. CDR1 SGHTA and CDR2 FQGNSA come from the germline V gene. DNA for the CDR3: TGTGCCAGCAGCCCTAAGTTCGAAGCTTTCTTT. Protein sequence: CASSPKFEAFF.

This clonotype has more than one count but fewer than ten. The CDR3 is CASSEWAARPMNTEAFF. The CDR3 DNA sequence: TGTGCCAGCAGTGAATGGGCAGCTCGACCCATGAACACTGAAGCTTTCTTT. The chain combines TRBV6-1 with TRBJ1-1; D is ambiguous. The CDR3 sequence is 17 residues long. Trimming removed 2 bases from V and 0 bases from J, with 16 bases in between. Germline assignment: CDR1 MNHNS and CDR2 SASEGT.

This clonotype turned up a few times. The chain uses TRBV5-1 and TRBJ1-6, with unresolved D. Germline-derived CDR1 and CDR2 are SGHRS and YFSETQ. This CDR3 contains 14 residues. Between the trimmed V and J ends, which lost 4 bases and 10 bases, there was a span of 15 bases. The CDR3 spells CASSPTGWESPLHF. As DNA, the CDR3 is TGCGCCAGCAGCCCGACGGGGTGGGAGTCACCCCTCCACTTT.

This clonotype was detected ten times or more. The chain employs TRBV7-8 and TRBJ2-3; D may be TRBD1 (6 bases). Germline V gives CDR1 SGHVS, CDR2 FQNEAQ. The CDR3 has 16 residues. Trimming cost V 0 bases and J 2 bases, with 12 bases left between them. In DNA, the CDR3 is TGTGCCAGCAGCTTAGCTACAGGGCATTACACAGATACGCAGTATTTT. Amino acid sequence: CASSLATGHYTDTQYF.

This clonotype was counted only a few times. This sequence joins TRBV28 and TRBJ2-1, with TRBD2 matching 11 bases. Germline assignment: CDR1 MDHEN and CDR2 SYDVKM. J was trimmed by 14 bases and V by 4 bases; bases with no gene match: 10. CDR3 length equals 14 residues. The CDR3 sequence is CASSSPGLAAGEFF. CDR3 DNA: TGTGCCAGCAGTTCACCGGGACTAGCGGCTGGGGAGTTCTTC.

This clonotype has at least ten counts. The CDR3 nucleotides read TGTGCCAGCAGCTTAGATGGGGAGACCCTCCACTTT. It translates to CASSLDGETLHF. V usage is TRBV7-8 and J usage is TRBJ1-6; D is undetermined. V lost 1 base, J lost 14 bases, and 9 bases lay in between. Germline CDR1 SGHVS, CDR2 FQNEAQ. The CDR3 consists of 12 residues.

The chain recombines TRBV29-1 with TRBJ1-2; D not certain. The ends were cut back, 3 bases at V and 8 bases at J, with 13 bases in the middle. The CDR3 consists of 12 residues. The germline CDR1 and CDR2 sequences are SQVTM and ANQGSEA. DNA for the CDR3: TGCAGCGTTGACCGGGCGGGCGGCGGCTACACCTTC. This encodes CSVDRAGGGYTF.